This passage covers 5 T cell receptor beta chains from one sample sequenced in a study of blood T cell repertoires in COVID-19. Assay used: immunoSEQ multiplex PCR; TCRdb lists only in-frame clones, some missing. This sample has under 300,000 clones, with approximately 90% found just once. Sequencing was carried out using PBMCs or T cells enriched from blood (not recorded which). The receptors were sampled from a young man who had recovered from COVID-19.

This chain joins TRBV6-5 and TRBJ1-2; the D gene is possibly TRBD1 (5 bases). The germline V gene has CDR1 MNHEY and CDR2 SVGAGI. CDR3 length: 14 residues. V dropped 2 bases and J dropped 4 bases, with 11 bases sitting between them. The CDR3 is CASSYLTASYGYTF. In DNA form, the CDR3 reads TGTGCCAGCAGTTACCTGACAGCTTCCTATGGCTACACCTTC.

This clone was observed a handful of times. The chain joins TRBV5-1 to TRBJ1-2, with 9 bases lining up with TRBD1. V lost 4 bases, J lost 6 bases, and 10 bases stayed unmatched. Germline CDR1 SGHRS, CDR2 YFSETQ. The CDR3 runs 15 residues. This chain's CDR3 is CASSNPGTGSNGYTF. CDR3 coding DNA: TGCGCCAGCAGCAACCCGGGGACAGGGTCAAATGGCTACACCTTC.

The V gene is TRBV25-1, the J gene TRBJ2-7; TRBD2 agrees at 8 bases. V shed 4 bases and J 9 bases; nucleotides not matched to a gene: 11. The CDR3 runs 14 residues. Germline lookup yields CDR1 MGHDK and CDR2 SYGVNS. The DNA for the CDR3 is TGTGCCAGCAGTGTAGGGACTAGAACTTCAGGGCAGTACTTC. Its translation: CASSVGTRTSGQYF.

Only a few counts were recorded for this clone. V usage is TRBV6-5 and J usage is TRBJ2-3; 7 bases are shared with TRBD2. Germline V lookup: CDR1 MNHEY, CDR2 SVGAGI. Trimming at V came to 6 bases and at J to 8 bases, leaving 8 bases not matched to a gene. The CDR3 extends over 13 amino acids. The CDR3 DNA reads as TGTGCCAGCAGATACGACTGGGAGGGTACGCAGTATTTT. This codes for CASRYDWEGTQYF.

V gene TRBV4-1 combines with J gene TRBJ2-2, with D uncertain. Between the trimmed V and J ends, which lost 4 bases and 4 bases, there was a span of 19 bases. This CDR3 has 17 residues. Germline V gene lookup returns CDR1 MGHRA and CDR2 YSYEKL. The CDR3 sequence: CASSPSAGTFGTGELFF. CDR3 DNA sequence: TGCGCCAGCAGCCCTTCAGCAGGTACATTTGGCACCGGGGAGCTGTTTTTT.